Each of the 17 T cell receptor beta chains below was sequenced from the same sample in a study of T cell responses to AZD1222 COVID-19 vaccine. Sequenced by immunoSEQ multiplex PCR; TCRdb stores in-frame clones only, minus some. The sample lists about 110,000 clones; 70% to 90% were seen once. The sample in question was peripheral blood, obtained on day 0 of AZD1222 vaccination. Receptors originate from an adult in good health.

This sequence joins TRBV18 and TRBJ2-5; TRBD2 aligns across 8 bases. The junction had 4 bases not matched to a gene; V was cut back by 3 bases and J by 1 base. This CDR3 spans 15 amino acids. The germline CDR1 and CDR2 sequences are KGHSH and LQKENI. CDR3: CASSPALAAQETQYF. CDR3 nucleotide sequence: TGTGCCAGCTCACCCGCACTAGCGGCCCAAGAGACCCAGTACTTC.

The chain uses TRBV3-1 (or the pseudogene TRBV3-2) and TRBJ2-5, with 7 bases lining up with TRBD1. The germline V gene encodes CDR1 LGHDT and CDR2 YNNKEL (reference sequence). The CDR3 consists of 15 residues. V shed 2 bases, J shed 1 base, and the junction held 4 bases outside the gene matches. CDR3 bases: TGTGCCAGCAGCCAAACCGGGACAGTCCAAGAGACCCAGTACTTC. Residues: CASSQTGTVQETQYF.

The V and J genes are TRBV29-1 and TRBJ1-2; 9 bases agree with TRBD1. Unmatched junction bases numbered 11, after V lost 3 bases and J lost 6 bases. The CDR3 consists of 15 residues. Germline loops: CDR1 SQVTM, CDR2 ANQGSEA. CDR3 protein: CSVDLGGGDRDGYTF. CDR3 DNA: TGCAGCGTTGATTTGGGGGGCGGGGACAGGGATGGCTACACCTTC.

The V gene is TRBV27, the J gene TRBJ2-1; D gene ambiguous. Between the trimmed V and J ends, which lost 6 bases and 8 bases, there was a span of 11 bases. Looked up from germline, CDR1 is MNHEY and CDR2 is SMNVEV (reference sequence). The CDR3 contains 12 residues. Here the CDR3 DNA reads TGTGCCAGCAGCTCTCCAGGCGATGAGCAGTTCTTC. Protein product: CASSSPGDEQFF.

This chain joins TRBV28 and TRBJ1-1; the D is unclear. In germline, CDR1 is MDHEN, CDR2 SYDVKM. The CDR3 loop spans 17 amino acids. Trimming took 8 bases from V and 6 from J, leaving 28 bases between them. As DNA, the CDR3 is TGTGCCAGCTACCCCATCGGGCGCGGTATAGGTGTCTCTGAAGCTTTCTTT. This gives the protein CASYPIGRGIGVSEAFF.

This chain links TRBV14 with TRBJ2-6; D uncertain. V lost 6 bases and J lost 0, with 9 bases in between. In germline, CDR1 is SGHDN, CDR2 FVKESK. The CDR3 runs 15 residues. The CDR3 reads CASRSLHSGANVLTF. CDR3 nucleotide sequence: TGTGCCAGCAGATCCCTCCACTCTGGGGCCAACGTCCTGACTTTC.

This chain links TRBV10-3 with TRBJ2-7, with D perhaps matching TRBD1 (5 bases). There are 17 residues in the CDR3. Germline values: CDR1 ENHRY, CDR2 SYGVKD. V was cut by 3 bases and J by 0 bases, with 18 bases left in between. DNA of the CDR3: TGTGCCATCAGTGACGAAAAAGGACGGACAAGCTCCTACGAGCAGTACTTC. It is translated as CAISDEKGRTSSYEQYF.

CDR3 amino acids: CASRAGTGRLTAQHF. CDR3 nucleotide sequence: TGTGCCAGCAGGGCTGGGACAGGCCGATTGACAGCCCAGCATTTT. The rearrangement links TRBV2 to TRBJ1-5; 8 bases align to TRBD1. CDR1 and CDR2 from the germline V gene are SNHLY and FYNNEI. The CDR3 loop spans 15 amino acids. Trimming took 6 bases from V and 11 from J; bases not matched to a gene: 15.

The rearrangement uses TRBV9 and TRBJ2-3, with 7 positions matching TRBD1. CDR1 SGDLS and CDR2 YYNGEE come from the germline V gene. The CDR3 is 17 residues long. With V trimmed by 4 bases and J by 2 bases, 13 bases remained unmatched. The CDR3 DNA reads as TGTGCCAGCAGCCCCCCCGGGTTTAGGGGGCTCACAGATACGCAGTATTTT. This translates into CASSPPGFRGLTDTQYF.

The count of this clone is one. The V call is TRBV7-2, the J call TRBJ1-1; 9 bases match TRBD1. J was trimmed by 4 bases and V by 4 bases; bases with no gene match: 7. The CDR3 contains 15 residues. Per germline, CDR1 SGHTA and CDR2 FQGNSA. The CDR3 region has the DNA TGTGCCAGCAGCTGGGGACAGGGTGTAGGCACTGAAGCTTTCTTT. It codes for CASSWGQGVGTEAFF.

This chain connects TRBV18 to TRBJ2-3, with D possibly TRBD1 on 6 matching bases. V lost 3 bases and J 3 bases, leaving 16 bases between the germline ends. The CDR3 loop spans 16 amino acids. Germline assignment: CDR1 KGHSH and CDR2 LQKENI. DNA for the CDR3: TGTGCCAGCTCACCTCTGACTGCACAGGGAACAGATACGCAGTATTTT. It is translated as CASSPLTAQGTDTQYF.

The V and J genes are TRBV27 and TRBJ1-5, with unresolved D. CDR1 and CDR2 (germline): MNHEY, SMNVEV (reference sequence). This CDR3 is built from 15 residues. V was trimmed by 8 bases and J by 1 base, leaving 15 bases between them. CDR3 in DNA: TGTGCCAGCGGCCCCCGAGCAGGAAGCAATCAGCCCCAGCATTTT. Amino acid sequence: CASGPRAGSNQPQHF.

The rearrangement links TRBV3-1 (or the pseudogene TRBV3-2) to TRBJ1-3; D might be TRBD1 (5 bases). The CDR3 loop spans 16 amino acids. Per germline, CDR1 LGHDT and CDR2 YNNKEL (reference sequence). V was trimmed by 1 base and J by 3 bases, leaving 13 bases between them. Here the CDR3 reads CASSQVFQGSGNTIYF. DNA for the CDR3: TGTGCCAGCAGCCAAGTTTTTCAGGGTAGTGGAAACACCATATATTTT.

V usage is TRBV5-1 and J usage is TRBJ2-1, with 9 nucleotides matching TRBD2. The CDR3 sequence is 15 residues long. Looked up from germline, CDR1 is SGHRS and CDR2 is YFSETQ. Trimming removed 4 bases from V and 6 bases from J; junction bases left unmatched: 8. DNA of the CDR3: TGCGCCAGCAGCCTCGGAGCGGGGGGATCCAATGAGCAGTTCTTC. It translates to CASSLGAGGSNEQFF.

V gene TRBV12-3 or TRBV12-4 combines with J gene TRBJ2-1; 9 bases align to TRBD2. Trimming cost V 8 bases and J 8 bases; bases outside gene matches: 7. There are 13 residues in the CDR3. Here the CDR3 DNA reads TGTGCCAGCCGGCCTAGCGGGGTGGATGAGCAGTTCTTC. Amino acids: CASRPSGVDEQFF.

J is TRBJ1-4 and V is TRBV6-5, with 8 bases identical to TRBD1. CDR1 is MNHEY, CDR2 SVGAGI, per germline. This CDR3 contains 15 residues. Trimming cost V 0 bases and J 7 bases; bases outside gene matches: 4. Here the CDR3 reads CASSYSQGAGEKLFF. CDR3 sequence (DNA): TGTGCCAGCAGTTACTCTCAGGGGGCGGGTGAAAAACTGTTTTTT.

The rearrangement links TRBV28 to TRBJ1-2; maybe TRBD1 (6 bases). The CDR3 extends over 14 amino acids. V was clipped by 1 base and J by 6 bases, with 12 bases between them. CDR1 and CDR2 from the germline V gene are MDHEN and SYDVKM. The CDR3 here is CASSLSGARHGYTF. The CDR3 coding sequence is TGTGCCAGCAGTTTATCAGGGGCCCGTCATGGCTACACCTTC.